The next 14 T cell receptor beta chains were all read from a single sample in a study of shared clonotypes between healthy human individuals (dated by TCRdb to 2018 to 2021). The receptor library was made with the immunoSEQ multiplex PCR assay. TCRdb limited this immuneACCESS table to in-frame rearrangements with V and J called. A share of clones is missing; checked studies link under half to unresolved V genes, and the rest is unexplained. The sample contains around 2.1 million clones, approximately 96% of them found a single time. The ten largest clonotypes hold roughly 0.13% of the sample. Sequencing used naive CD4+ T cells sorted from blood. In the paper's terms, the cell subset or site label means: CD45RA+ positively selected. The receptors come from a young man in good health.

The CDR3 reads CASSPTGVNGYTF. CDR3 sequence (DNA): TGTGCCAGCAGCCCGACAGGGGTCAATGGCTACACCTTC. The chain is built from TRBV5-5 and TRBJ1-2; 8 bases are a match to TRBD1. The germline CDR1 and CDR2 sequences are SGHKS and YYEKEE (reference sequence). J lost 6 bases, V lost 4 bases, and 5 bases had no gene match. The CDR3 has 13 residues.

This chain connects TRBV4-3 to TRBJ2-3; 8 bases line up with TRBD1. J gave up 4 bases and V 2 bases, and 11 bases lay outside the gene matches. CDR1 LGHNA and CDR2 YSLEER come from the germline V gene. This CDR3 region has 17 residues. CDR3 loop: CASSQSSGQGLSDTQYF. CDR3 DNA sequence: TGCGCCAGCAGCCAATCCTCTGGACAGGGACTTTCAGATACGCAGTATTTT.

Regarding this clone: Other nucleotide sequences from this sample produce the same CDR3. This chain joins TRBV6-1 and TRBJ1-2; D gene ambiguous. The CDR3 has 11 residues. With 2 bases removed from V and 8 bases from J, the gap between germline ends came to 6 bases. Germline V lookup: CDR1 MNHNS, CDR2 SASEGT. CDR3 region: CASSERVGYTF. The CDR3 DNA sequence: TGTGCCAGCAGTGAAAGGGTGGGCTACACCTTC.

The gene calls are TRBV5-1 and TRBJ1-2; TRBD1 agrees at 7 bases. Germline CDR1 is SGHRS and CDR2 is YFSETQ. The CDR3 is 14 amino acids. J gave up 5 bases and V 2 bases, and 6 bases lay outside the gene matches. The CDR3 reads CASSLSGTEYGYTF. In nucleotides, the CDR3 is TGCGCCAGCAGCTTATCCGGGACAGAATATGGCTACACCTTC.

The chain links TRBV6-4 to TRBJ1-2, with no clear D. The V end was cut by 6 bases, the J end by 10 bases, with 21 bases between. This CDR3 comprises 14 residues. Germline V gene sequence: CDR1 MRHNA, CDR2 SNTAGT. CDR3 nucleotide sequence: TGTGCCAGCAGGGCTGGACCGGGCTTTGAAACCTACACCTTC. This codes for CASRAGPGFETYTF.

The chain is built from TRBV18 and TRBJ1-2, with D hard to call. This CDR3 is 13 amino acids long. Per the germline V gene, CDR1 is KGHSH and CDR2 is LQKENI. Trimming stripped 6 bases from V and 8 bases from J, with 16 bases between. DNA for the CDR3: TGTGCCAGCTCCGGTCGGACCCAGGACGGCTACACCTTC. Encoded protein: CASSGRTQDGYTF.

The V and J genes are TRBV5-6 and TRBJ2-3; D is unclear. The CDR3 spans 16 residues. Germline lookup yields CDR1 SGHDT and CDR2 YYEEEE. Deletions cut 0 bases from V and 3 bases from J, with 14 bases between. This chain's CDR3 is CASSLVELTRTDTQYF. CDR3 bases: TGTGCCAGCAGCTTGGTGGAGCTAACTCGGACAGATACGCAGTATTTT.

The chain employs TRBV6-5 and TRBJ2-7; 11 bases line up with TRBD2. CDR1 is MNHEY and CDR2 is SVGAGI in the germline V gene. The CDR3 runs 14 residues. With 7 bases clipped from V and 1 base from J, the junction kept 3 bases outside the gene matches. The CDR3 nucleotides are TGTGCCAGCAAGGGACTAGCGGAATCCTACGAGCAGTACTTC. Translating it yields CASKGLAESYEQYF.

Note on this clone: Relative to the germline gene, one junction end is altered; a read error may explain this. The rearrangement links TRBV5-1 to TRBJ2-7; D is uncertain. From germline, CDR1 is SGHRS and CDR2 YFSETQ. The CDR3 totals 14 residues. CDR3 protein: CASSLTFPSDEQYF. The DNA for the CDR3 is TGCGCCAGCAGCTTGACCTTTCCCTCCGACGAGCAGTACTTC.

The genes are TRBV5-6 and TRBJ1-2; D gene uncertain. The CDR3 spans 12 residues. V dropped 3 bases and J dropped 0 bases, with 3 bases sitting between them. The V gene's germline CDR1 is SGHDT and CDR2 YYEEEE. CDR3: CASSYPNYGYTF. DNA for the CDR3: TGTGCCAGCAGCTATCCTAACTATGGCTACACCTTC.

On this clone: Distinct nucleotide sequences in the sample also encode this CDR3. This rearrangement joins TRBV27 to TRBJ2-5; 7 positions match TRBD2. Germline V gene sequence: CDR1 MNHEY, CDR2 SMNVEV (reference sequence). The ends lost 6 bases at V and 1 base at J; junction bases unmatched: 8. The length of the CDR3 is 15 residues. For the CDR3, the DNA is TGTGCCAGCAGCCAAGGACTAGTCGGCCAAGAGACCCAGTACTTC. Encoded protein: CASSQGLVGQETQYF.

CDR3 sequence: CASSRDAAGLGGETQYF. DNA of the CDR3: TGTGCCAGTAGTCGGGATGCAGCCGGCCTGGGCGGAGAGACCCAGTACTTC. The rearrangement links TRBV19 to TRBJ2-5; the D gene is possibly TRBD2 (5 bases). The V gene lost 5 bases and the J gene lost 4 bases, with 23 bases spanning the gap. Germline-derived CDR1 and CDR2 are LNHDA and SQIVND (reference sequence). This CDR3 is 17 amino acids long.

With respect to this clone: Other DNA sequences in the same sample also yield this CDR3. Written as DNA, the CDR3 is TGTGCCATCGGGACAGGCAATCAGCCCCAGCATTTT. Translation gives CAIGTGNQPQHF. The V call is TRBV10-3, the J call TRBJ1-5; TRBD1 matches 7 bases. Trimming removed 8 bases from V and 2 bases from J; junction bases left unmatched: 0. The CDR3 contains 12 residues. CDR1 is ENHRY, CDR2 SYGVKD, per germline.

CDR3 in amino acids: CASSQDQQGNSPLHF. The CDR3 coding sequence is TGTGCCAGCAGCCAAGATCAACAGGGGAACTCACCCCTCCACTTT. The V call is TRBV4-2, the J call TRBJ1-6; TRBD1 matches 7 bases. The CDR3 loop spans 15 amino acids. Germline assignment: CDR1 LGHNA and CDR2 YNFKEQ. V gave up 0 bases and J gave up 10 bases; unmatched junction bases: 6.